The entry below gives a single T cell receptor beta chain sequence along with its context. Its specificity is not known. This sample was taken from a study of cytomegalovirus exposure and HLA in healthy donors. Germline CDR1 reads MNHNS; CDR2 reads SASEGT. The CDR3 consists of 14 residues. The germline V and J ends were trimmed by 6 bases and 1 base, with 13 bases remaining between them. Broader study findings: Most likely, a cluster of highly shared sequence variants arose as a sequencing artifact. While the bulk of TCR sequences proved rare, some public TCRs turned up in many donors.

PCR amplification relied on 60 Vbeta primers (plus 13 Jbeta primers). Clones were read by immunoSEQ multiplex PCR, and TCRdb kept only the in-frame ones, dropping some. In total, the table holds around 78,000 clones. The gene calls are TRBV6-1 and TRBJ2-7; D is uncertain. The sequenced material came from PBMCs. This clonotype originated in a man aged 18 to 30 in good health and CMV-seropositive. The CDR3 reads CASSAGESSYEQYF. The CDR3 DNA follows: TGTGCCAGCAGCGCCGGTGAATCTTCCTACGAGCAGTACTTC.